Listed below are T cell receptor beta chains from one sample, sequenced in a study of blood T cell repertoires in COVID-19. Some clones are missing from TCRdb's copy, which holds only in-frame ones; the method was immunoSEQ multiplex PCR. Of 250,000 to 300,000 clones in the sample, approximately 86% were seen once. The sample consisted of peripheral blood. The receptors were gathered from a woman in her sixties or seventies with COVID-19, enrolled during active disease. Both conserved end residues are part of each CDR3. The D gene is left open where the match is weak. Size tells how often a clone was seen (once, few, many) or the class of an expanded clone, and some rows leave it out.

V	D	J	size	CDR3	DNA
TRBV28	.	TRBJ1-2	.	CASSLWGRQLNYGYTF	TGTGCCAGCAGTTTATGGGGCAGACAGTTAAACTATGGCTACACCTTC
TRBV7-9	TRBD2	TRBJ2-3	.	CASSSWTSADTQYF	TGTGCCAGCAGCTCGTGGACTAGCGCAGATACGCAGTATTTT
TRBV7-2	TRBD2	TRBJ2-3	.	CASSLVAGAQGDKRDTQYF	TGTGCCAGCAGCTTAGTAGCGGGGGCACAGGGAGACAAGAGAGATACGCAGTATTTT
TRBV6-5	.	TRBJ1-2	.	CASSRDILGYGYTF	TGTGCCAGCAGTCGGGACATTCTCGGGTATGGCTACACCTTC
TRBV5-1	.	TRBJ2-7	.	CASSLGEDYEQYF	TGCGCCAGCAGCTTGGGGGAGGACTACGAGCAGTACTTC
TRBV5-1	TRBD1	TRBJ1-3	once	CASSPGTGAGNTIYF	TGCGCCAGCAGCCCTGGGACAGGGGCAGGAAACACCATATATTTT
TRBV20-1	.	TRBJ2-7	.	CSASKELLYEQYF	TGCAGTGCTAGTAAGGAGCTTCTCTACGAGCAGTACTTC
TRBV7-2	.	TRBJ2-3	.	CASSSRWGTDTQYF	TGTGCCAGCAGTTCTAGGTGGGGCACCGATACGCAGTATTTT
TRBV6-5	.	TRBJ1-5	.	CASSYSAPDEPQHF	TGTGCCAGCAGTTACTCGGCCCCCGATGAGCCCCAGCATTTT
TRBV7-2	TRBD2	TRBJ2-7	.	CASSLGGLSGVPEQYF	TGTGCCAGCAGCTTAGGAGGCTTGAGCGGGGTCCCCGAGCAGTACTTC
TRBV11-2	.	TRBJ2-7	.	CASSLGDTQGAYEQYF	TGTGCCAGCAGCTTAGGCGATACCCAAGGGGCCTACGAGCAGTACTTC
TRBV27	TRBD2	TRBJ2-1	.	CASSYRGRGGWRNEQFF	TGTGCCAGCAGTTATCGAGGACGGGGGGGCTGGAGAAATGAGCAGTTCTTC
TRBV2	.	TRBJ1-2	.	CASEEGSNYGYTF	TGTGCCAGCGAAGAGGGATCTAACTATGGCTACACCTTC
TRBV12-3/TRBV12-4	TRBD1	TRBJ1-2	.	CASTSRSRGTF	TGTGCCAGCACCTCGAGAAGCAGGGGGACCTTC
TRBV7-2	.	TRBJ2-5	.	CASSLGSSRQETQYF	TGTGCCAGCAGCTTAGGATCTAGCCGCCAAGAGACCCAGTACTTC
TRBV29-1	TRBD1	TRBJ1-1	once	CSALQGLDTEAFF	TGCAGCGCCTTACAGGGGTTGGACACTGAAGCTTTCTTT
TRBV27	TRBD1	TRBJ1-6	.	CASGPGQGNYNSPLHF	TGTGCCAGCGGACCGGGACAGGGGAACTATAATTCACCCCTCCACTTT